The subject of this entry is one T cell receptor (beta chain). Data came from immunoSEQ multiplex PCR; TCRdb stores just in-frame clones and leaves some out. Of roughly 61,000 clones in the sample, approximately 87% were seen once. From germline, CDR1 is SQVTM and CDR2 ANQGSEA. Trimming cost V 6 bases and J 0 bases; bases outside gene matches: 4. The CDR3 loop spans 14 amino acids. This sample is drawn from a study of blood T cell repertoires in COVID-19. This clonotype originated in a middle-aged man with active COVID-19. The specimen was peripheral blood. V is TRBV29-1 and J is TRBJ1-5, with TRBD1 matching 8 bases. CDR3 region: CSVRQGHSNQPQHF. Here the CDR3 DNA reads TGCAGCGTCAGACAGGGGCATAGCAATCAGCCCCAGCATTTT. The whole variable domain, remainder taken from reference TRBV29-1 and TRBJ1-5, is SAVISQKPSRDICQRGTSLTIQCQVDSQVTMMFWYRQQPGQSLTLIATANQGSEATYESGFVIDKFPISRPNLTFSTLTVSNMSPEDSSIYLCSVRQGHSNQPQHFGDGTRLSIL.